A selection of T cell receptor beta chains follows, all from one sample in a study of blood T cell repertoires in COVID-19. Sequenced by immunoSEQ multiplex PCR; TCRdb stores in-frame clones only, minus some. This repertoire shows approximately 170,000 clones, about 89% found once; its top ten account for roughly 0.8%. The sample consisted of PBMCs or T cells enriched from blood (not recorded which). The receptors shown here come from a woman aged 18-29 years who had recovered from COVID-19. Both conserved end residues are part of each CDR3. Fields, in order: V gene, clone size, D gene, J gene, CDR3 protein, CDR3 DNA. The D gene is left open where the match is weak. Expanded clones are given a class, and other clones once, few, many or no size at all.

TRBV5-1	.	TRBD2	TRBJ2-7	CASSLSASGRNTYYEQYF	TGCGCCAGCAGCTTGTCGGCTAGCGGGAGAAATACTTACTACGAGCAGTACTTC
TRBV7-8	.	TRBD1	TRBJ1-2	CASSPQGTGGPSNYGYTF	TGTGCCAGCAGTCCTCAGGGTACAGGGGGCCCTTCTAACTATGGCTACACCTTC
TRBV3-1/TRBV3-2	.	TRBD2	TRBJ2-7	CASSPRTSGGKSGGEQYF	TGTGCCAGCAGCCCCCGGACTAGCGGGGGCAAGTCGGGCGGCGAGCAGTACTTC
TRBV19	.	.	TRBJ1-1	CACAYAAEAFF	TGTGCCTGCGCTTACGCCGCTGAAGCTTTCTTT
TRBV18	.	TRBD1	TRBJ1-1	CASSPTGAVNTEAFF	TGTGCCAGCTCACCTACAGGGGCGGTGAACACTGAAGCTTTCTTT
TRBV6-5	few	TRBD1	TRBJ1-1	CASSYGQGNTEAFF	TGTGCCAGCAGTTATGGACAGGGGAACACTGAAGCTTTCTTT
TRBV4-2	.	TRBD1	TRBJ2-3	CASSQDLTGQGRADTQYF	TGTGCCAGCAGCCAAGATCTAACGGGACAGGGTAGGGCAGATACGCAGTATTTT
TRBV7-9	.	TRBD2	TRBJ2-7	CASSLGSGKATYEQYF	TGTGCCAGCAGCTTAGGAAGCGGGAAGGCCACCTACGAGCAGTACTTC
TRBV6-5	.	.	TRBJ1-5	CATRPGVGNQPQHF	TGTGCCACCCGCCCAGGGGTAGGCAATCAGCCCCAGCATTTT
TRBV4-3	.	TRBD1	TRBJ1-6	CASSQGTRTGGLSPLHF	TGCGCCAGCAGCCAAGGGACCAGGACAGGGGGCCTATCACCCCTCCACTTT
TRBV13	.	TRBD2	TRBJ2-5	CASSPGLAGPQETQYF	TGTGCCAGCAGCCCGGGACTAGCGGGACCGCAAGAGACCCAGTACTTC
TRBV15	.	.	TRBJ1-5	CATSDGAGPQHF	TGTGCCACCAGTGATGGGGCTGGTCCCCAGCATTTT
TRBV4-2	once	.	TRBJ2-1	CASSQEATSLYNEQFF	TGTGCCAGCAGCCAAGAGGCGACTAGTCTCTACAATGAGCAGTTCTTC
TRBV4-1	.	.	TRBJ2-3	CASSQSGVTDTQYF	TGCGCCAGCAGCCAATCAGGGGTCACAGATACGCAGTATTTT
TRBV7-2	.	TRBD1	TRBJ2-7	CASSFGTGNLYEQYF	TGTGCCAGCAGCTTTGGGACAGGGAATCTCTACGAGCAGTACTTC
TRBV5-6	.	.	TRBJ2-1	CASSPGDRLFF	TGTGCCAGCAGCCCCGGGGATAGACTGTTCTTC
TRBV3-1/TRBV3-2	.	TRBD2	TRBJ2-1	CASSQDRSRTSNEQFF	TGTGCCAGCAGCCAAGATCGCAGCAGGACTAGTAATGAGCAGTTCTTC
TRBV29-1	.	TRBD2	TRBJ2-7	CSENRTSGRASYEQYF	TGCAGCGAAAACCGGACTAGCGGGAGGGCCTCCTACGAGCAGTACTTC
TRBV3-1/TRBV3-2	.	TRBD2	TRBJ2-7	CASSPRLSGRRYEQYF	TGTGCCAGCAGCCCCCGCCTAAGCGGGAGGAGGTACGAGCAGTACTTC
TRBV5-6	.	.	TRBJ1-3	CASSAQGPSGNTIYF	TGTGCCAGCAGCGCCCAGGGGCCCTCTGGAAACACCATATATTTT
TRBV7-6	.	TRBD2	TRBJ2-1	CASSSSGTYNEQFF	TGTGCCAGCAGCTCTAGCGGGACCTACAATGAGCAGTTCTTC
TRBV28	.	TRBD1	TRBJ2-7	CASSSPRQGAYEQYF	TGTGCCAGCAGTTCACCTCGACAGGGGGCCTACGAGCAGTACTTC
TRBV4-2	.	.	TRBJ2-1	CASSQREGFNEQFF	TGTGCCAGCAGCCAACGTGAGGGTTTCAATGAGCAGTTCTTC
TRBV19	.	TRBD1	TRBJ1-1	CASNRQGENTEAFF	TGTGCCAGTAACCGACAGGGGGAGAACACTGAAGCTTTCTTT
TRBV9	.	.	TRBJ2-3	CASSVLGSIYTDTQYF	TGTGCCAGCAGCGTACTTGGCTCAATTTACACAGATACGCAGTATTTT
TRBV12-5	.	.	TRBJ2-1	CASGSGGTGFNEQFF	TGTGCTAGTGGTTCGGGGGGGACAGGGTTCAATGAGCAGTTCTTC
TRBV28	.	.	TRBJ2-2	CASRRGTSGTGELFF	TGTGCCAGCCGGAGGGGTACGTCGGGGACCGGGGAGCTGTTTTTT
TRBV29-1	once	TRBD2	TRBJ2-1	CSVEGPAGGPREQFF	TGCAGCGTTGAAGGCCCAGCGGGAGGGCCGAGAGAGCAGTTCTTC
TRBV10-3	.	TRBD2	TRBJ2-7	CAIRGGGLAGVEEQYF	TGTGCCATCAGGGGGGGAGGACTAGCGGGAGTTGAAGAGCAGTACTTC
TRBV27	.	TRBD1	TRBJ2-7	CASSPGTGYEQYF	TGTGCCAGCAGTCCTGGGACAGGCTACGAGCAGTACTTC
TRBV30	.	.	TRBJ1-2	CAWSTPIRGLGYTF	TGTGCCTGGAGTACACCTATTCGGGGTCTCGGCTACACCTTC
TRBV7-2	.	.	TRBJ2-1	CASSTDGSSYNEQFF	TGTGCCAGCAGCACCGACGGGAGCTCCTACAATGAGCAGTTCTTC
TRBV7-6	.	.	TRBJ1-1	CASSLSPAGNTEAFF	TGTGCCAGCAGCTTATCCCCCGCAGGGAACACTGAAGCTTTCTTT
TRBV10-3	.	TRBD2	TRBJ2-7	CAISEGGEGYEQYF	TGTGCCATCAGTGAGGGAGGGGAGGGCTACGAGCAGTACTTC
TRBV27	once	TRBD2	TRBJ2-2	CASCGEGRTGELFF	TGTGCCAGCTGCGGGGAGGGGCGCACCGGGGAGCTGTTTTTT
TRBV27	.	TRBD2	TRBJ2-7	CATSPGTSGYEQYF	TGTGCCACCTCACCCGGGACTAGCGGCTACGAGCAGTACTTC
TRBV5-6	once	.	TRBJ2-1	CASSSRRGREQFF	TGTGCCAGCAGCTCGAGGCGGGGACGGGAGCAGTTCTTC
TRBV10-3	.	TRBD1	TRBJ2-1	CAIRDNPGQGPYNEQFF	TGTGCCATCAGAGATAACCCGGGACAGGGCCCCTACAATGAGCAGTTCTTC
TRBV28	.	.	TRBJ1-5	CASRESNQPQHF	TGTGCCAGCCGGGAAAGCAATCAGCCCCAGCATTTT
TRBV19	.	TRBD1	TRBJ1-6	CASSPDRVIQNSPLHF	TGTGCCAGTAGTCCGGACAGGGTTATTCAGAATTCACCCCTCCACTTT
TRBV28	.	TRBD2	TRBJ2-7	CASSLELAGRSSYEQYF	TGTGCCAGCAGTTTAGAACTAGCGGGACGCAGCTCCTACGAGCAGTACTTC
TRBV5-1	.	TRBD1	TRBJ1-4	CASKLGGQGEKLFF	TGCGCCAGCAAGCTCGGGGGACAGGGTGAAAAACTGTTTTTT
TRBV6-5	.	.	TRBJ1-1	CANRQDGLNTEAFF	TGTGCCAACCGACAGGATGGACTGAACACTGAAGCTTTCTTT
TRBV7-9	.	.	TRBJ1-6	CASSLGQRLPLHF	TGTGCCAGCAGTCTAGGACAGCGGCTACCCCTCCACTTT
TRBV27	.	.	TRBJ1-2	CASSLSVGTNYGYTF	TGTGCCAGCAGTTTAAGTGTGGGCACTAACTATGGCTACACCTTC
TRBV4-1	.	.	TRBJ2-7	CASSQGSGYPSYEQYF	TGCGCCAGCAGCCAAGGAAGCGGGTACCCTTCCTACGAGCAGTACTTC
TRBV5-1	.	TRBD2	TRBJ2-1	CASSPGLAGAYNEQFF	TGCGCCAGCAGCCCGGGACTAGCGGGAGCCTACAATGAGCAGTTCTTC
TRBV20-1	.	.	TRBJ2-7	CSAPTPYEQYF	TGCAGTGCGCCTACTCCCTACGAGCAGTACTTC
TRBV7-8	few	TRBD1	TRBJ1-2	CASSTGEDRGVGYGYTF	TGTGCCAGCAGTACAGGCGAGGACAGGGGAGTAGGGTATGGCTACACCTTC
TRBV6-6	.	TRBD1	TRBJ2-7	CASRGQETYEQYF	TGTGCCAGCAGGGGACAGGAGACCTACGAGCAGTACTTC
TRBV4-3	.	.	TRBJ1-2	CASSPGSVGHTTYGYTF	TGCGCCAGCAGCCCTGGGTCGGTGGGACACACAACCTATGGCTACACCTTC
TRBV19	.	TRBD1	TRBJ1-1	CASGTGSMNTEAFF	TGTGCCAGCGGGACAGGTTCTATGAACACTGAAGCTTTCTTT
TRBV28	few	TRBD2	TRBJ2-1	CASSLDGLGSNEQFF	TGTGCCAGCAGTTTAGACGGACTAGGGTCAAATGAGCAGTTCTTC
TRBV4-3	.	TRBD2	TRBJ2-3	CASSARLAGGEDTQYF	TGCGCCAGCAGCGCTCGACTAGCGGGAGGGGAAGATACGCAGTATTTT
TRBV5-1	.	TRBD1	TRBJ1-1	CASSPRDRGLGNTEAFF	TGCGCCAGCAGCCCCCGGGACAGGGGCCTCGGGAACACTGAAGCTTTCTTT
TRBV19	once	TRBD1	TRBJ2-7	CASSNQGVPYEQYF	TGTGCCAGTAGTAATCAGGGGGTCCCCTACGAGCAGTACTTC
TRBV5-1	.	TRBD2	TRBJ2-7	CASSPGTTRNEQYF	TGCGCCAGCAGCCCCGGGACTACCCGTAACGAGCAGTACTTC
TRBV10-3	.	.	TRBJ2-3	CAAASYDSDTQYF	TGTGCCGCCGCTAGCTACGATTCGGATACGCAGTATTTT
TRBV6-7	.	TRBD1	TRBJ1-5	CASNSRQGQDQPQHF	TGTGCCAGCAACTCCCGACAGGGACAAGATCAGCCCCAGCATTTT